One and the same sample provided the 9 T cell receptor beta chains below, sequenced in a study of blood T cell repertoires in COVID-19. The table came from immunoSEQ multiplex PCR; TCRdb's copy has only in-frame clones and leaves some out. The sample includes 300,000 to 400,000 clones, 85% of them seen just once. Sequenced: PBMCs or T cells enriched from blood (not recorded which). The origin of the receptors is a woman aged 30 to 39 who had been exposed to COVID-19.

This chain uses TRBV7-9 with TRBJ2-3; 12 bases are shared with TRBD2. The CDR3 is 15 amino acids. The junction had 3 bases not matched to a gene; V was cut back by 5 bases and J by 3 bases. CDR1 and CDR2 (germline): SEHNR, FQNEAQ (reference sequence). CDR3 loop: CASSRTSGGTDTQYF. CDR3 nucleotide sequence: TGTGCCAGCAGCCGTACTAGCGGGGGGACAGATACGCAGTATTTT. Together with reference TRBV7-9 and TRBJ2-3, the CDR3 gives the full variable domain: DTGVSQNPRHKITKRGQNVTFRCDPISEHNRLYWYRQTLGQGPEFLTYFQNEAQLEKSRLLSDRFSAERPKGSFSTLEIQRTEQGDSAMYLCASSRTSGGTDTQYFGPGTRLTVL.

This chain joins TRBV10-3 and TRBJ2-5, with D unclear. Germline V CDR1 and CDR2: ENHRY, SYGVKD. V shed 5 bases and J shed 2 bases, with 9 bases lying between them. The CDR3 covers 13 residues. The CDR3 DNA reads TGTGCCATCAGTCTGGAGCTGCAAGAGACCCAGTACTTC. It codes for CAISLELQETQYF.

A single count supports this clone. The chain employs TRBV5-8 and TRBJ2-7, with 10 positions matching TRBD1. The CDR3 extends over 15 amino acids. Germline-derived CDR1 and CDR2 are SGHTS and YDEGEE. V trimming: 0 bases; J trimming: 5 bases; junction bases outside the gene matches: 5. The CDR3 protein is CASSLEGQGIHEQYF. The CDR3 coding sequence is TGTGCCAGCAGCTTGGAGGGACAGGGGATTCACGAGCAGTACTTC.

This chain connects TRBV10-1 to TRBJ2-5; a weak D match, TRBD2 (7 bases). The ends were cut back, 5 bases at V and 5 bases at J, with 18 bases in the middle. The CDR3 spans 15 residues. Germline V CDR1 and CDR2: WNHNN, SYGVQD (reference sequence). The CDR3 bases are TGCGCCAGCAGTTCGGGGCGGGGGCAACCCGAGACCCAGTACTTC. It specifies CASSSGRGQPETQYF.

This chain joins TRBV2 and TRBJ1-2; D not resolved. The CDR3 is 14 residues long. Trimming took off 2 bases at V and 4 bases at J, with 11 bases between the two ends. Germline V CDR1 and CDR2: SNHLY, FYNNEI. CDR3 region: CASSERLESYGYTF. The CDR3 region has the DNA TGTGCCAGCAGTGAACGACTTGAGAGCTATGGCTACACCTTC.

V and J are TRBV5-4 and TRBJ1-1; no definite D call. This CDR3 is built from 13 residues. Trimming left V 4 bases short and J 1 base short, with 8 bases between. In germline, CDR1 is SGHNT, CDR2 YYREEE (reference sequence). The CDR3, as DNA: TGTGCCAGCAGCACGAGTGGGAACACTGAAGCTTTCTTT. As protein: CASSTSGNTEAFF.

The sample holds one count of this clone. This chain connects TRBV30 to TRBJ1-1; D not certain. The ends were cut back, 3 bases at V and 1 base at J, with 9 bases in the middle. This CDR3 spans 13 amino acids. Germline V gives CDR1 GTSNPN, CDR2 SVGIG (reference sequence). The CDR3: CAWSAHRNTEAFF. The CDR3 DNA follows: TGTGCCTGGAGCGCACACAGGAACACTGAAGCTTTCTTT.

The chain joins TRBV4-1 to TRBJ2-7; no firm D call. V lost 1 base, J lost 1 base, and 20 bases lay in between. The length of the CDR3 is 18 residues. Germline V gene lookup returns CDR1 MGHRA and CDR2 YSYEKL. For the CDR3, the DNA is TGCGCCAGCAGCCAAGCACACAGCCTTGCCGACCTTTCCTACGAGCAGTACTTC. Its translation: CASSQAHSLADLSYEQYF.

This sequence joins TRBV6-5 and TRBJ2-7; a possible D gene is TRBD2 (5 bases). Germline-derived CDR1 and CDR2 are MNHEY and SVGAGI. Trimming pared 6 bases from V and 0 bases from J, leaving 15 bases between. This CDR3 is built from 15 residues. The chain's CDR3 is CASRVPSGSSYEQYF. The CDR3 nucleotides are TGTGCCAGCAGGGTCCCGTCGGGGTCCTCCTACGAGCAGTACTTC.